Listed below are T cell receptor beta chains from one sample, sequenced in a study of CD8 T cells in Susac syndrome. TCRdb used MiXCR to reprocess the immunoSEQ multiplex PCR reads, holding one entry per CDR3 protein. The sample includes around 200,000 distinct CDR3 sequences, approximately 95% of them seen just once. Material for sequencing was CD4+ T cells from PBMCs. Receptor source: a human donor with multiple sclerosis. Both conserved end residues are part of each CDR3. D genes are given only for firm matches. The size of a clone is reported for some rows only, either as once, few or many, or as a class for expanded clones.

CDR3 protein: CASSQRDSLSYEQYF
CDR3 DNA: TGCGCCAGCAGTCAACGGGACAGTCTATCCTACGAGCAGTACTTC
D gene: TRBD1
V gene: TRBV23-1
J gene: TRBJ2-7
clone size: few

CDR3 protein: CSASKKETQYF
CDR3 DNA: TGCAGTGCTTCCAAAAAAGAGACCCAGTACTTC
D gene: .
V gene: TRBV20-1
J gene: TRBJ2-5
clone size: once

CDR3 protein: CAWSVMGVYGYTF
CDR3 DNA: TGTGCCTGGAGTGTAATGGGGGTTTATGGCTACACCTTC
D gene: .
V gene: TRBV30
J gene: TRBJ1-2
clone size: .

CDR3 protein: CASSDGGEALETQYF
CDR3 DNA: TGTGCCAGCAGTGACGGCGGGGAGGCTTTGGAGACCCAGTACTTC
D gene: .
V gene: TRBV2
J gene: TRBJ2-5
clone size: .

CDR3 protein: CASSPQGQSNYGYTF
CDR3 DNA: TGTGCCAGCAGCCCCCAGGGACAGTCCAACTATGGCTACACCTTC
D gene: TRBD1
V gene: TRBV27
J gene: TRBJ1-2
clone size: .

CDR3 protein: CAWSVRRTGKREQFF
CDR3 DNA: TGTGCCTGGAGTGTACGTAGGACAGGGAAGAGGGAGCAGTTCTTC
D gene: TRBD1
V gene: TRBV30
J gene: TRBJ2-1
clone size: .

CDR3 protein: CASSPRGGPGETQYF
CDR3 DNA: TGTGCCAGCAGCCCTAGGGGGGGGCCAGGAGAGACCCAGTACTTC
D gene: .
V gene: TRBV2
J gene: TRBJ2-5
clone size: few

CDR3 protein: CASSQASTVFNYGYTF
CDR3 DNA: TGTGCCAGCAGCCAAGCGTCCACAGTTTTCAACTATGGCTACACCTTC
D gene: .
V gene: TRBV3-1
J gene: TRBJ1-2
clone size: .

CDR3 protein: CATSRVSLEGGGPQHF
CDR3 DNA: TGTGCCACCAGCAGAGTCTCACTAGAAGGAGGTGGGCCCCAGCATTTT
D gene: .
V gene: TRBV15
J gene: TRBJ1-5
clone size: .

CDR3 protein: CASSPRTGGNEQYF
CDR3 DNA: TGTGCCAGCAGCCCCCGGACGGGGGGTAACGAGCAGTACTTC
D gene: TRBD2
V gene: TRBV3-1
J gene: TRBJ2-7
clone size: .

CDR3 protein: CASSLKLGGFNEQFF
CDR3 DNA: TGTGCCAGCAGCTTGAAGTTGGGGGGGTTTAATGAGCAGTTCTTC
D gene: TRBD2
V gene: TRBV5-6
J gene: TRBJ2-1
clone size: .

CDR3 protein: CSAITGVHTGELFF
CDR3 DNA: TGCAGTGCTATTACAGGGGTCCACACCGGGGAGCTGTTTTTT
D gene: TRBD1
V gene: TRBV20-1
J gene: TRBJ2-2
clone size: .

CDR3 protein: CATGNSNQPQHF
CDR3 DNA: TGTGCCACAGGGAATAGCAATCAGCCCCAGCATTTT
D gene: .
V gene: TRBV5-4
J gene: TRBJ1-5
clone size: .

CDR3 protein: CSVEEPKGGIGEQYF
CDR3 DNA: TGCAGCGTTGAGGAACCAAAGGGGGGGATTGGCGAGCAGTACTTC
D gene: .
V gene: TRBV29-1
J gene: TRBJ2-7
clone size: .

CDR3 protein: CASSYGGPGPTNIQYF
CDR3 DNA: TGTGCCAGCAGTTATGGAGGTCCCGGGCCAACAAACATTCAGTACTTC
D gene: .
V gene: TRBV6-6
J gene: TRBJ2-4
clone size: .

CDR3 protein: CSARAENSYEQYF
CDR3 DNA: TGCAGTGCTAGGGCAGAGAACTCCTACGAGCAGTACTTC
D gene: .
V gene: TRBV20-1
J gene: TRBJ2-7
clone size: .

CDR3 protein: CAWSTGVPGMGYTF
CDR3 DNA: TGTGCCTGGAGTACAGGGGTCCCGGGCATGGGCTACACCTTC
D gene: TRBD1
V gene: TRBV30
J gene: TRBJ1-2
clone size: .

CDR3 protein: CASSQVAGGETQYF
CDR3 DNA: TGTGCCAGCAGCCAAGTTGCCGGGGGCGAGACCCAGTACTTC
D gene: .
V gene: TRBV4-2
J gene: TRBJ2-5
clone size: .